The sequence of this TCR beta chain was determined in a study of blood T cell repertoires in COVID-19. Overall study: Researchers got acute and convalescent COVID-19 samples from the United States, Italy and Spain.

Original processing methods: Nucleated cell number was recorded as an estimate derived from reference gene primer amplification. Profiled with immunoSEQ multiplex PCR; TCRdb holds only in-frame clones, not every one. The V and J calls and clone size were taken over from that table, and D and trimming were inferred from the DNA. The table includes more than 250,000 clones, 70% to 90% detected once. J was trimmed by 6 bases and V by 3 bases; bases with no gene match: 5. CDR1 is DFQATT and CDR2 is SNEGSKA in the germline V gene (reference sequence). The CDR3 consists of 14 residues. The sample was peripheral blood. The sequence came from a man aged 45 to 65 with active or convalescent COVID-19. The V call is TRBV20-1, the J call TRBJ2-2, with 9 bases fitting TRBD2. The CDR3 coding sequence is TGCAGTGCTAGTAGCGGGAGTGGGTCCGGGGAGCTGTTTTTT. This translates into CSASSGSGSGELFF.